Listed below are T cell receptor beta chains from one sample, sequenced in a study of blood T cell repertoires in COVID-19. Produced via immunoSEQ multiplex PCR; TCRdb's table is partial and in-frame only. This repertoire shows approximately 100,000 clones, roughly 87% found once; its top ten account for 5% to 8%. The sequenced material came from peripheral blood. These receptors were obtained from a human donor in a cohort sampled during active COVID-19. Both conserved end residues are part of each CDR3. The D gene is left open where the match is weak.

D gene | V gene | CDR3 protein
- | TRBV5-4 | CASSPAGGDTGELFF
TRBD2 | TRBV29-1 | CSVDLAGGHEQYF
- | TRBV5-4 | CASSPGSATGELFF
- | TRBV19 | CASSIQGIENEQFF
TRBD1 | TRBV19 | CASSMGRGPTEAFF
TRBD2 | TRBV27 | CASSLSPGLAGPRETQYF
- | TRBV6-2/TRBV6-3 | CASSYVGRGEQYF
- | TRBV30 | CASGRDTEAFF
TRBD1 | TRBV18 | CASSTGGPIYEQYF
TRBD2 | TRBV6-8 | CASSYSASGRVKNIQYF
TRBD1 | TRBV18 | CASSTQTGANEQFF
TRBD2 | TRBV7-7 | CASSLAGGPTTGELFF
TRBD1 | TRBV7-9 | CASSNPGGLRNTEAFF
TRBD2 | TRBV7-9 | CASSLALAGMYQETQYF
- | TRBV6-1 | CASSVERLASSYNSPLHF